These 31 T cell receptor beta chains share one sample of origin, sequenced in a study of T cells in tuberculosis. Thawed, overnight-rested PBMC were stained with GMM-loaded CD1B tetramer, viability dye and anti-CD3, then sorted. The lipid loaded on the CD1B tetramers was C32 glucose monomycolate from Rhodococcus equi. The repertoire was sequenced with immunoSEQ multiplex PCR; TCRdb's copy has only in-frame clones and lacks some. The profile shows 80,000 to 100,000 clones, roughly 93% of them singletons. Sequencing was performed on CD1b-GMM tetramer-negative cells sorted from PBMCs. The source of these receptors is an adult woman with latent tuberculosis.

The chain combines TRBV5-6 with TRBJ1-1; no reliable D call. The CDR3 runs 13 residues. V lost 0 bases and J 10 bases, leaving 13 bases between the germline ends. Germline assignment: CDR1 SGHDT and CDR2 YYEEEE. Written as DNA, the CDR3 is TGTGCCAGCAGCTTGGGAGGAGGGAGCCTAGCTTTCTTT. It encodes CASSLGGGSLAFF.

This chain links TRBV7-9 with TRBJ1-4; a weak D match, TRBD1 (5 bases). V lost 1 base and J lost 3, with 12 bases in between. This CDR3 contains 16 residues. CDR1 SEHNR and CDR2 FQNEAQ come from the germline V gene (reference sequence). DNA of the CDR3: TGTGCCAGCAGCTTAGTACTCGGGGGTCCTAATGAAAAACTGTTTTTT. Its translation: CASSLVLGGPNEKLFF.

The chain links TRBV19 to TRBJ2-3, with TRBD2 matching 11 bases. Germline trimming cut 6 bases from V and 6 bases from J; bases unmatched to any gene: 8. CDR1 and CDR2 from the germline V gene are LNHDA and SQIVND (reference sequence). The CDR3 runs 15 residues. CDR3 region: CASSLAGGRADTQYF. The CDR3 DNA follows: TGTGCCAGTAGCCTAGCGGGGGGACGGGCGGATACGCAGTATTTT.

The chain uses TRBV15 and TRBJ2-2; TRBD1 is a possible D gene (6 bases). Trimming removed 1 base at V and 1 base at J, with 13 bases between. The V gene's germline CDR1 is LNHNV and CDR2 YYDKDF (reference sequence). CDR3 length: 17 residues. Written as DNA, the CDR3 is TGTGCCACCAGCAGAGGATTTTCACAGGGGAACACCGGGGAGCTGTTTTTT. It codes for CATSRGFSQGNTGELFF.

This sequence joins TRBV4-3 and TRBJ2-2; TRBD2 is a possible D gene (6 bases). Germline CDR1 LGHNA, CDR2 YSLEER. Trimming cost V 0 bases and J 6 bases, with 8 bases left between them. This CDR3 is built from 14 residues. The CDR3 DNA reads TGCGCCAGCAGCCAAGATCGGGGGTCCGGGGAGCTGTTTTTT. Translated: CASSQDRGSGELFF.

A few counts support this clone. The chain couples TRBV6-1 to TRBJ1-2; TRBD1 matches 10 bases. The V gene's germline CDR1 is MNHNS and CDR2 SASEGT. The CDR3 spans 15 residues. Germline trimming cut 6 bases from V and 3 bases from J; bases unmatched to any gene: 7. The CDR3 DNA follows: TGTGCCAGCAGCCCCCGGACAGGGGGAGACTATGGCTACACCTTC. Residues: CASSPRTGGDYGYTF.

The chain recombines TRBV27 with TRBJ2-3; 9 bases agree with TRBD1. V trimming: 6 bases; J trimming: 2 bases; junction bases outside the gene matches: 9. Germline values: CDR1 MNHEY, CDR2 SMNVEV (reference sequence). The CDR3 consists of 16 residues. The CDR3 loop is CASSAGTGYNTDTQYF. The CDR3 region has the DNA TGTGCCAGCAGCGCCGGGACAGGGTATAACACAGATACGCAGTATTTT.

This chain connects TRBV19 to TRBJ1-5; perhaps TRBD1 as D (5 bases). This CDR3 has 14 amino acids. Trimming stripped 4 bases from V and 7 bases from J, with 14 bases between. The germline V gene has CDR1 LNHDA and CDR2 SQIVND (reference sequence). CDR3 bases: TGTGCCAGTAGTACCCAGGGTAAGAGGCAGCCCCAGCATTTT. This translates into CASSTQGKRQPQHF.

The chain has TRBV6-4 and TRBJ2-1; possible D gene TRBD2, 5 bases. V was trimmed by 3 bases and J by 6 bases, leaving 18 bases between them. CDR1 and CDR2 (germline): MRHNA, SNTAGT. This CDR3 contains 16 residues. DNA for the CDR3: TGTGCCAGCAGTGAACGACATGAGGGTATACGCAATGAGCAGTTCTTC. Residues: CASSERHEGIRNEQFF.

The rearrangement links TRBV4-3 to TRBJ2-3, with TRBD2 matching over 9 bases. CDR1 and CDR2 (germline): LGHNA, YSLEER. The CDR3 sequence is 15 residues long. V shed 0 bases and J 13 bases; nucleotides not matched to a gene: 11. The CDR3 DNA is TGCGCCAGCAGCCAAGATACGGCTAGCGGGGACCCGGAGTATTTT. Its translation is CASSQDTASGDPEYF.

The chain has TRBV18 and TRBJ2-5; a weak D match, TRBD1 (5 bases). With 8 bases removed from V and 1 base from J, the gap between germline ends came to 11 bases. This CDR3 contains 13 residues. The germline V gene encodes CDR1 KGHSH and CDR2 LQKENI. The CDR3, as DNA: TGTGCCAGCCAGGGCGTCGCCCAAGAGACCCAGTACTTC. As protein: CASQGVAQETQYF.

The CDR3 loop is CASSLVAGILSYEQYF. The DNA of the CDR3 is TGTGCCAGCAGCTTAGTTGCAGGAATTTTATCCTACGAGCAGTACTTC. This chain links TRBV7-9 with TRBJ2-7; D is undetermined. From germline, CDR1 is SEHNR and CDR2 FQNEAQ (reference sequence). CDR3 size: 16 residues. Trimming left V 1 base short and J 1 base short, with 14 bases between. The entire variable domain, with the rest obtained from reference TRBV7-9 and TRBJ2-7, is as follows: DTGVSQNPRHKITKRGQNVTFRCDPISEHNRLYWYRQTLGQGPEFLTYFQNEAQLEKSRLLSDRFSAERPKGSFSTLEIQRTEQGDSAMYLCASSLVAGILSYEQYFGPGTRLTVT.

This chain links TRBV7-9 with TRBJ1-3; unclear D gene. V was shortened by 2 bases and J by 3 bases, with 14 bases between the two germline ends. The CDR3 contains 16 residues. Per the germline V gene, CDR1 is SEHNR and CDR2 is FQNEAQ (reference sequence). The CDR3 bases are TGTGCCAGCAGCTTACGAGGGAGTTGGGATGGAAACACCATATATTTT. Encoded protein: CASSLRGSWDGNTIYF.

The sample holds one count of this clone. V usage is TRBV7-2 and J usage is TRBJ2-7; D is perhaps TRBD1 (5 bases). Trimming cost V 1 base and J 3 bases, with 7 bases left between them. The length of the CDR3 is 13 residues. CDR1 and CDR2 from the germline V gene are SGHTA and FQGNSA. This CDR3 reads CASSLGQNYEQYV. The CDR3 DNA is TGTGCCAGCAGCTTAGGACAGAACTACGAGCAGTACGTC.

The chain uses TRBV30 and TRBJ1-2; TRBD1 matches at 8 bases. CDR3 length: 12 residues. J lost 4 bases, V lost 8 bases, and 6 bases had no gene match. Germline CDR1 and CDR2: GTSNPN and SVGIG (reference sequence). CDR3 bases: TGTGCCGTACCCACAGGGGGCTATGGCTACACCTTC. Its translation is CAVPTGGYGYTF.

The rearrangement uses TRBV27 and TRBJ1-4; tentatively, D is TRBD1 (5 bases). The CDR3 runs to 15 residues. V lost 4 bases and J lost 8, with 17 bases in between. Germline-derived CDR1 and CDR2 are MNHEY and SMNVEV (reference sequence). CDR3 amino acids: CASSSEGRHREKLFF. In nucleotides, the CDR3 is TGTGCCAGCAGTTCCGAGGGGAGGCATCGGGAAAAACTGTTTTTT.

The genes are TRBV14 and TRBJ1-2; maybe TRBD1 (5 bases). V shed 1 base and J shed 8 bases, with 11 bases lying between them. The germline V gene encodes CDR1 SGHDN and CDR2 FVKESK. This CDR3 has 13 amino acids. CDR3 nucleotide sequence: TGTGCCAGCAGCCAAGTCCGGGGGTGGGGCTACACCTTC. Translating it yields CASSQVRGWGYTF.

The chain combines TRBV18 with TRBJ1-6, with TRBD1 matching 7 bases. V gave up 1 base and J gave up 7 bases; unmatched junction bases: 7. This CDR3 is built from 16 residues. Germline CDR1 KGHSH, CDR2 LQKENI. The CDR3 coding sequence is TGTGCCAGCTCACCACTAGGGCACAGGGGAAATTCACCCCTCCACTTT. This sequence encodes CASSPLGHRGNSPLHF.

The chain couples TRBV7-9 to TRBJ2-3, with 13 bases fitting TRBD2. The V gene end was trimmed by 4 bases and the J gene end by 13 bases; junction bases not matched to a gene: 2. The CDR3 spans 12 residues. CDR1 and CDR2 (germline): SEHNR, FQNEAQ (reference sequence). CDR3 amino acids: CASSSGLAGEYF. CDR3 nucleotides: TGTGCCAGCAGCTCCGGACTAGCGGGGGAGTATTTT.

On this clone: Germline is not matched at one junction end, which may reflect a read error. The V gene is TRBV19, the J gene TRBJ1-4; 7 bases agree with TRBD1. The CDR3 loop spans 15 amino acids. Germline V gene lookup returns CDR1 LNHDA and CDR2 SQIVND (reference sequence). The CDR3, as DNA: TGCCCCGACAGGGACAATTCATCAACTAATGAAAAACTGTTTTTT. Translated: CPDRDNSSTNEKLFF.

The CDR3 reads CASSQLQGTWEQFF. CDR3 bases: TGTGCCAGCTCACAGTTACAGGGGACCTGGGAGCAGTTCTTC. The genes are TRBV18 and TRBJ2-1; TRBD1 matches 7 bases. With 4 bases clipped from V and 10 bases from J, the junction kept 10 bases outside the gene matches. Germline-derived CDR1 and CDR2 are KGHSH and LQKENI. CDR3 length equals 14 residues.

The V and J genes are TRBV13 and TRBJ1-2; TRBD1 aligns across 7 bases. The V gene end was trimmed by 2 bases and the J gene end by 2 bases; junction bases not matched to a gene: 5. CDR1 is PRHDT, CDR2 FYEKMQ, per germline (reference sequence). The CDR3 length is 15 residues. CDR3 bases: TGTGCCAGCAGCTTACGAACAGGGGTGAACTATGGCTACACCTTC. It codes for CASSLRTGVNYGYTF.

The rearrangement uses TRBV7-9 and TRBJ1-1, with 10 bases aligning to TRBD1. Trimming took 5 bases from V and 5 from J; bases not matched to a gene: 5. This CDR3 spans 14 amino acids. The V gene's germline CDR1 is SEHNR and CDR2 FQNEAQ (reference sequence). The CDR3 region has the DNA TGTGCCAGCAGCCCGGGACAGGGGTGGACTGAAGCTTTCTTT. This gives the protein CASSPGQGWTEAFF.

The rearrangement joins TRBV6-5 to TRBJ1-1; unclear D gene. Per the germline V gene, CDR1 is MNHEY and CDR2 is SVGAGI. CDR3 length: 16 residues. V shed 0 bases and J shed 5 bases, with 16 bases lying between them. This CDR3 is CASSYSMRPAGTEAFF. The CDR3 coding sequence is TGTGCCAGCAGTTACTCGATGAGGCCAGCCGGGACTGAAGCTTTCTTT.

The genes are TRBV6-1 and TRBJ2-3; tentative D call: TRBD1 (6 bases). Germline assignment: CDR1 MNHNS and CDR2 SASEGT. V dropped 1 base and J dropped 1 base, with 9 bases sitting between them. CDR3 length equals 15 residues. CDR3 nucleotide sequence: TGTGCCAGCAGTGAAGAAGGGGGAGGCACAGATACGCAGTATTTT. Translating it yields CASSEEGGGTDTQYF.

The chain employs TRBV7-9 and TRBJ2-2; 13 bases are shared with TRBD2. Germline values: CDR1 SEHNR, CDR2 FQNEAQ (reference sequence). Losses at the gene ends were 5 bases for V and 0 bases for J; bases not matched to a gene: 3. The CDR3 covers 17 residues. The CDR3 nucleotides are TGTGCCAGCAGCCCGGGGACTAGCGGGGCGAACACCGGGGAGCTGTTTTTT. Its translation: CASSPGTSGANTGELFF. The variable domain in full, with the rest retrieved from reference TRBV7-9 and TRBJ2-2, is DTGVSQNPRHKITKRGQNVTFRCDPISEHNRLYWYRQTLGQGPEFLTYFQNEAQLEKSRLLSDRFSAERPKGSFSTLEIQRTEQGDSAMYLCASSPGTSGANTGELFFGEGSRLTVL.

This CDR3 is CASSLVQDYGYTF. In DNA, the CDR3 is TGTGCCAGCAGTTTAGTTCAGGACTATGGCTACACCTTC. The chain couples TRBV28 to TRBJ1-2; D gene uncertain. Germline V gives CDR1 MDHEN, CDR2 SYDVKM. The CDR3 spans 13 residues. Trimming cost V 2 bases and J 3 bases, with 7 bases left between them.

This clone was detected only once. The rearrangement links TRBV6-4 to TRBJ1-4; no reliable D call. Per germline, CDR1 MRHNA and CDR2 SNTAGT. Trimming took off 7 bases at V and 5 bases at J, with 17 bases between the two ends. CDR3 length: 15 residues. CDR3 loop: CASNTRPRGNEKLFF. The CDR3 coding sequence is TGTGCCAGCAATACAAGGCCCCGGGGAAATGAAAAACTGTTTTTT.

The rearrangement joins TRBV7-9 to TRBJ1-2; the D is unclear. CDR3 length equals 14 residues. Germline lookup yields CDR1 SEHNR and CDR2 FQNEAQ (reference sequence). V was cut by 5 bases and J by 3 bases, with 13 bases left in between. The CDR3 region is CASSPTTSDYGYTF. Here the CDR3 DNA reads TGTGCCAGCAGCCCGACGACATCGGACTATGGCTACACCTTC.

The genes are TRBV30 and TRBJ1-5; tentatively, D is TRBD1 (5 bases). This CDR3 region has 13 residues. Between the trimmed V and J ends, which lost 1 base and 6 bases, there was a span of 10 bases. Germline CDR1 GTSNPN, CDR2 SVGIG (reference sequence). The CDR3 sequence: CAWSAGGSQPQHF. Written as DNA, the CDR3 is TGTGCCTGGAGTGCCGGGGGGAGTCAGCCCCAGCATTTT.

The chain has TRBV30 and TRBJ1-2, with 9 bases that match TRBD1. CDR3 length: 15 amino acids. Trimming at V came to 3 bases and at J to 4 bases, leaving 9 bases not matched to a gene. Germline values: CDR1 GTSNPN, CDR2 SVGIG (reference sequence). The CDR3 reads CAWSGPGQGIYGYTF. Written as DNA, the CDR3 is TGTGCCTGGAGCGGCCCCGGACAGGGGATCTATGGCTACACCTTC.